A selection of T cell receptor beta chains follows, all from one sample in a study of T cell repertoires in cytomegalovirus infection. MiXCR, applied by TCRdb to the reads, yields one record per CDR3 protein. The sample has 200,000 to 300,000 distinct CDR3 sequences; about 13% are singletons. Sequencing was done on a sample of PBMCs. The source is a human donor in good health (CMV status not recorded). Some clones in this sample may be carry-over from other donors' samples. The CDR3 runs from the conserved cysteine through the conserved F or W.

v_call: TRBV11-3
cdr3_aa: CASSLTGGSATQYF

v_call: TRBV18
cdr3_aa: CASSPRISQNTEAFF

v_call: TRBV4-1
cdr3_aa: CASSQDLPPTDIQYF

v_call: TRBV19
cdr3_aa: CASLRASGYGYTF

v_call: TRBV18
cdr3_aa: CASSPDRAGALLWSGEQYF

v_call: TRBV7-2
cdr3_aa: CASSSGRGATYEQYF

v_call: TRBV3-1
cdr3_aa: CASSQDQVPSGASPLHF

v_call: TRBV20-1
cdr3_aa: CSAGAKVDTQYF

v_call: TRBV7-2
cdr3_aa: CASIRTSGRFNSYEQYF

v_call: TRBV5-1
cdr3_aa: CASSLEVGGANVLTF

v_call: TRBV11-2
cdr3_aa: CASSLFGGGEGETQYF

v_call: TRBV28
cdr3_aa: CASRAGPTNIQYF

v_call: TRBV6-2/TRBV6-3
cdr3_aa: CASSYESGTRNTEAFF

v_call: TRBV12-3/TRBV12-4
cdr3_aa: CASSFSTRGTDTQYF

v_call: TRBV12-3/TRBV12-4
cdr3_aa: CASSKTGRNTEAFF

v_call: TRBV4-2
cdr3_aa: CASSPRLAGGYNEQFF

v_call: TRBV5-1
cdr3_aa: CASSTYSGKEETQYF